A selection of T cell receptor beta chains follows, all from one sample in a study of control samples from healthy donors and cancer patients. Here immunoSEQ multiplex PCR was the method, and the copy in TCRdb shows in-frame clones only, minus some. The sample carries 150,000 or so clones, almost 90% recorded once. Sequences were obtained from blood. These receptors originate from a man aged 18 to 35 in good health. CDR3s include the opening cysteine and the closing phenylalanine or tryptophan. The order of the fields is V gene, D gene, clone size, CDR3 length, J gene, CDR3 DNA, CDR3 protein. A D gene is named only where the DNA matches it firmly. Expanded clones are given a class, and other clones once, few, many or no size at all.

>TRBV6-2/TRBV6-3|TRBD1|NA|13|TRBJ1-2
TGTGCCAGCAGTCCGGACAGGGCTGCTGGCTACACCTTC
CASSPDRAAGYTF
>TRBV5-6|NA|NA|19|TRBJ1-1
TGTGCCAGCAGCTTGAAGGGGCGGTCGCAGGGAGGTTTGGGCACTGAAGCTTTCTTT
CASSLKGRSQGGLGTEAFF
>TRBV5-1|NA|NA|14|TRBJ2-3
TGCGCCAGCAGCTTGGCCGTGGGGACAGATACGCAGTATTTT
CASSLAVGTDTQYF
>TRBV6-2/TRBV6-3|NA|NA|15|TRBJ1-2
TGTGCCAGCAGCTCCCCGACGGACCCTCTTTATGGCTACACCTTC
CASSSPTDPLYGYTF
>TRBV6-2/TRBV6-3|NA|once|16|TRBJ2-1
TGTGCCAGCAGTTACTCGATAGGGGGGACCTACAATGAGCAGTTCTTC
CASSYSIGGTYNEQFF
>TRBV27|TRBD2|NA|12|TRBJ2-7
TGTGCCAGCAGTCGGGGGGTAGGCGAGCAGTACTTC
CASSRGVGEQYF
>TRBV9|TRBD2|NA|15|TRBJ2-3
TGTGCCAGCAGCTCCGGACTAGGAAGCACAGATACGCAGTATTTT
CASSSGLGSTDTQYF
>TRBV9|NA|NA|14|TRBJ2-3
TGTGCCAGCAGCGTAGAAGGGTTACTAGATACGCAGTATTTT
CASSVEGLLDTQYF
>TRBV19|TRBD1|few|15|TRBJ2-1
TGTGCCAGTAGGTCCGGGACAGGGACGTCCAATGAGCAGTTCTTC
CASRSGTGTSNEQFF
>TRBV7-2|NA|NA|13|TRBJ1-2
TGTGCCAGCAGTCCACTCAGGGACTATGGCTACACCTTC
CASSPLRDYGYTF
>TRBV30|TRBD2|NA|15|TRBJ2-1
TGTGCCTCAACCGACGGGGGGTTCGGATACAATGAGCAGTTCTTC
CASTDGGFGYNEQFF
>TRBV5-5|NA|NA|12|TRBJ1-2
TGTGCCAGCAGCTTGGTAACAGATGGCTACACCTTC
CASSLVTDGYTF
>TRBV28|TRBD1|NA|15|TRBJ2-7
TGTGCCAGCAGTTTCCCGATCAGGACAGGTAGAGAGCAGTACTTC
CASSFPIRTGREQYF
>TRBV29-1|NA|NA|15|TRBJ2-1
TGCAGCGTTGGGGGGAGGCTAGCCAGGTACAATGAGCAGTTCTTC
CSVGGRLARYNEQFF
>TRBV5-6|NA|NA|15|TRBJ1-4
TGTGCCAGCAGCTTGGTCACAGGAGCAGATGAAAAACTGTTTTTT
CASSLVTGADEKLFF
>TRBV2|TRBD2|NA|14|TRBJ2-2
TGTGCCAGCACGGGACTAGGGAGGTCCGGGGAGCTGTTTTTT
CASTGLGRSGELFF
>TRBV30|NA|NA|14|TRBJ2-7
TGTGCCTGGAGTGTATACGGGCCCTCCTACGAGCAGTACTTC
CAWSVYGPSYEQYF
>TRBV15|NA|NA|15|TRBJ1-2
TGTGCCACCAGCAGAGATCTTGGGATATCGAGGGGCTACACCTTC
CATSRDLGISRGYTF
>TRBV27|TRBD1|NA|13|TRBJ2-7
TGTGCCAGCAGTGTGACAGGGACCTACGAGCAGTACTTC
CASSVTGTYEQYF
>TRBV6-5|NA|NA|14|TRBJ2-5
TGTGCCAGTCAGATTGGGGGTTACCAAGAGACCCAGTACTTC
CASQIGGYQETQYF
>TRBV27|NA|NA|14|TRBJ1-4
TGTGCCAGCAGTTTAGCCGGGGGAGGTGAAAAACTGTTTTTT
CASSLAGGGEKLFF
>TRBV6-5|NA|NA|13|TRBJ2-3
TGTGCCAGCAGGGTTCTCCTCACAGATACGCAGTATTTT
CASRVLLTDTQYF
>TRBV7-9|NA|once|15|TRBJ2-2
TGTGCCAGCAGCATCTTATCACAGAACACCGGGGAGCTGTTTTTT
CASSILSQNTGELFF
>TRBV6-5|TRBD1|NA|15|TRBJ2-7
TGTGCCGTACCGGGACAGGAGAAGGGGCTCTACGAGCAGTACTTC
CAVPGQEKGLYEQYF
>TRBV12-2|NA|few|15|TRBJ2-2
TGTGCAAGTCGCTTAGTTAGGGAGTTCCGGGGGGAGCTGTTTTTT
CASRLVREFRGELFF
>TRBV5-1|NA|NA|17|TRBJ2-2
TGCGCCAGCAGCCCGGTGGGACTCCCTGAGGGCACCGGGGAGCTGTTTTTT
CASSPVGLPEGTGELFF
>TRBV28|NA|NA|11|TRBJ1-1
TGTGCCAGCAGTTTTACTGCTGAAGCTTTCTTT
CASSFTAEAFF
>TRBV7-9|NA|few|15|TRBJ1-4
TGTGCCAGCAGCTCCAGGGTGGGTTCTAATGAAAAACTGTTTTTT
CASSSRVGSNEKLFF
>TRBV4-1|TRBD1|NA|18|TRBJ2-6
TGCGCCAGCAGCCAAGAACCACAGGACAGGGCCGGGGCCAACGTCCTGACTTTC
CASSQEPQDRAGANVLTF
>TRBV3-1/TRBV3-2|TRBD1|NA|21|TRBJ1-5
TGTGCCAGCAGCCAAGAAGGGGGGGACAGGGCCATGTATAGTAGCAATCAGCCCCAGCATTTT
CASSQEGGDRAMYSSNQPQHF
>TRBV2|NA|once|16|TRBJ1-3
TGTGCCAGCAGTGAGGGCCCGGGAGGGGATGGAAACACCATATATTTT
CASSEGPGGDGNTIYF